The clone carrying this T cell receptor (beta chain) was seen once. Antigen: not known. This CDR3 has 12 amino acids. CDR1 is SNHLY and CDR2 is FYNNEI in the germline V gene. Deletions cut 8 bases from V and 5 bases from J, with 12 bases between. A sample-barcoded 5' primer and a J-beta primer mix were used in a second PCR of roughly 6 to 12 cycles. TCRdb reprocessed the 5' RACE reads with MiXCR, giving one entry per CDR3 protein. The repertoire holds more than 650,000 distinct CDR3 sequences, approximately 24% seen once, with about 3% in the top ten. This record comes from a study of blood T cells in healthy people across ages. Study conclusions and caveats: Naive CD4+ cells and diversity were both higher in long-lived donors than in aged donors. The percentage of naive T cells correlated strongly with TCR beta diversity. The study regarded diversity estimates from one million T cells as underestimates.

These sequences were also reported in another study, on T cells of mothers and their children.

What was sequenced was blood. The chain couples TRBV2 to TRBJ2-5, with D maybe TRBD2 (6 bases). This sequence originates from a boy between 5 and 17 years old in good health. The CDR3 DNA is TGTGCCAGCTCGACTAGTCCGGAGACCCAGTACTTC. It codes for CASSTSPETQYF.